Below, one TCR beta chain is given with its context. Clones were sequenced by immunoSEQ multiplex PCR, and TCRdb holds only the in-frame ones, with some missing. This sample has roughly 190,000 clones, with around four fifths found just once. The CDR3 consists of 16 residues. The record originates from a study of blood T cell repertoires in COVID-19. Specimen: peripheral blood. The receptor was isolated from a human donor in a cohort sampled during active COVID-19. The rearrangement joins TRBV21-1 to TRBJ2-1; TRBD1, as called in the table, went unchecked against the DNA. TRBV21-1 is shown as a pseudogene. CDR3: CASTPRWPSQDNEQFF. In nucleotides, the CDR3 is TGTGCCAGCACCCCGCGCTGGCCATCACAGGACAATGAGCAGTTCTTC.